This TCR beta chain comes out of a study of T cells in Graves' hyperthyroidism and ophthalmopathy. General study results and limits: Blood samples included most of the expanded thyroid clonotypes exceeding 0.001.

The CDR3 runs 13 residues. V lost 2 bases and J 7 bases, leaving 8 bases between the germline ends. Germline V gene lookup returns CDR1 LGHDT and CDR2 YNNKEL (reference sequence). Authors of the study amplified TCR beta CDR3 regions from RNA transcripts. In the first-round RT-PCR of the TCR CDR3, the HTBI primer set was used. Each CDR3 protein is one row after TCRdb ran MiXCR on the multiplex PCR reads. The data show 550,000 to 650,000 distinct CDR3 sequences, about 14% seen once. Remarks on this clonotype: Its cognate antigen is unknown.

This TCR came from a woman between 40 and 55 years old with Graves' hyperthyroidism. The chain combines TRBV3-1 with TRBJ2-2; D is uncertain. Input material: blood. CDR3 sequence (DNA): TGTGCCAGCAGCCAAAATAGTGTCGGGGAGCTGTTTTTT. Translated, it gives CASSQNSVGELFF.